This T cell receptor beta chain is drawn from a study of vaccination and CD4 T cells after COVID-19 (dated by TCRdb to between 2020 and 2023). Regarding the research as a whole: Convalescent patients had a positive SARS-CoV-2 result on nasal swab PCR, and of these patients, some ten had mild disease and one had severe disease. The convalescent cohort comprised six males and four females, including two Hispanic individuals, seven Caucasians, two Asians and one multiracial person. Two doses of either the Pfizer-BioNTech BNT162b2 vaccine (n=8) or the Moderna mRNA-1273 vaccine (n=2) were administered to participants. Post-COVID blood samples from convalescent patients were collected a median of around 100 days after diagnosis, with a range of roughly 30 to 161 days. Post-vaccine blood samples were taken a median of around 68 days after the second vaccine dose, with a range of roughly 14 to 250 days. Overlapping spike peptide pools from SARS-CoV-2 and from the common cold coronaviruses HCoV-NL63, HCoV-OC43 and HCoV-229E were used as culture stimuli. In control cultures, a CEFX viral epitope pool was used as positive control, an HIV-1 Nef peptide pool was used as negative control, or no peptide was added. In around nine COVID-19 convalescent patients and a handful of infection-naive healthy vaccine recipients, the spike-specific CD4+ TCR repertoire before mRNA vaccination was compared with the repertoire after mRNA vaccination.

Study-wide findings and limitations: Among convalescent patients, a median about 90% of the SARS-CoV-2-reactive clones seen after vaccination appeared only after vaccination, which suggests priming specific to the vaccine. The median count of SARS-CoV-2-reactive clonotypes went up from 20 to 25 after infection to around 38 after vaccination, although the change was not significant. Of the vaccine-specific clones found in convalescent patients, nearly all (304 of 307) were mono-reactive for SARS-CoV-2 spike instead of being cross-reactive with common cold coronaviruses. The study included relatively few convalescent patients and did not analyze early timepoints after natural infection.

The germline V gene (reference sequence) yields SGHNT for CDR1 and YYREEE for CDR2. Including cysteine and phenylalanine, the CDR3 has 15 amino acids. The only DNA kept is the CDR3, 45 bases in frame from the first base. Here V drops 1 base and J drops 3 bases, and the junction holds 6 bases not matched to any gene. The label giving this sample's treatment or condition can be read as: approximately 11-day PBMC culture with coronavirus spike peptide pools or control peptides (ViraFEST assay). The ViraFEST assay, used in the study, expanded antigen-specific T cells with peptide pools and then identified the expanded clonotypes through TCR sequencing. The convalescent patients' positive SARS-CoV-2 PCR tests were from March to December 2020, which was before the Alpha, Beta and Delta variants emerged in the United States. PBMCs were cultured at two million per well in IMDM supplemented with approximately 4.7% human AB serum and around 9.5 IU/ml IL-2, with roughly 9.5 ug/ml peptide pools added. Half of the culture medium was replaced with fresh IL-2-containing medium on days 3 and 7. After 10 days of culture, CD4+ T cells were isolated by negative selection with the EasySep CD4+ T cell isolation kit. Ficoll-Paque Plus gradient centrifugation was used to isolate PBMCs from whole blood, and the isolated PBMCs were then either used fresh or cryopreserved at -140C. Triplicate wells were generally used for each culture condition.

A remark on this clonotype: Its antigen target is currently unknown. No quality values exist for individual bases; no much larger clone is one base distant.

Receptor libraries were prepared by PCR. DNA from cultured CD4+ T cells was subjected to TCR sequencing with the Oncomine TCR Beta short-read assay at the Johns Hopkins FTIC core. The QIAamp micro DNA kit was used to extract genomic DNA from the cultured CD4+ T cells. Oncomine TCR Beta libraries from cultured CD4+ T cells were pooled using unique dual indexes and sequenced on an Illumina iSeq 100. Per the source publication's procedure: Non-productive sequences were removed, and CDR3s not starting with C, not ending with F or W, or shorter than 7 amino acids were discarded. Antigen-specific clonotypes were identified with the MANAFEST web application by comparing peptide-stimulated wells with reference and other culture wells. For a clone to be called positive, the clone needed an FDR below 0.05, an odds ratio above 5, and a productive frequency above 0.1% in at least two of three replicate wells. Clonotypes that were significantly expanded in both SARS-CoV-2 spike wells and at least one common cold coronavirus spike condition were defined as cross-reactive. Levenshtein distances (stringdist) and unrooted phylogenetic trees (ape) in R version 3.6.1 were used to assess CDR3 homology. TCRdb reran the public reads through fastp at Q25 and MiXCR, keeping productive beta chains. Under each unique CDR3 protein, matching rows form one entry showing the most common genes and DNA. TCRdb assigned the V and J calls; the authors' analysis was not used. The sample has fewer than 25,000 distinct CDR3 sequences on record, around two fifths of them singletons. 14% of the sample goes to the ten largest clones.

The chain is encoded by TRBV5-4 joined to TRBJ2-7, with 8 bases in between that match TRBD1. The TCR comes from a human donor with COVID-19. The sequenced sample consisted of cultured CD4+ T cells from blood. The nucleotide sequence reads as follows: TGTGCCAGCAGCTTGCGGGGGACAGGAGACTACGAGCAGTACTTC. It codes for CASSLRGTGDYEQYF.